The T cell receptor beta chain described here comes from a study of long-term antiretroviral therapy in people with HIV. Study-level results: Blood obtained between the mid-2000s and the late 2010s may reflect older ART regimens.

Each donor provided at least one pre-ART PBMC sample and at least two post-ART PBMC samples. HIV-positive participants all received treatment in the United States. The study used samples holding 1-10 million cryopreserved PBMC before DNA extraction. CDR1 and CDR2 (germline): MRHNA, SNTAGT. The CDR3 has 18 residues. Trimming removed 0 bases from V and 5 bases from J; junction bases left unmatched: 11. As for this clone: The target antigen is unknown.

Investigators performed immunoSEQ version v3.0 at survey level. The protocol was immunoSEQ multiplex PCR, while the TCRdb copy is restricted to in-frame clones and leaves out a portion. This table holds 20,000 to 30,000 clones, roughly 96% found once. The chain uses TRBV6-4 and TRBJ2-7; 12 positions match TRBD2. This receptor was identified in a woman between 50 and 59 years old with HIV. This material consisted of unsorted PBMCs, taken around 4.7 years after starting antiretroviral therapy. CDR3 DNA sequence: TGTGCCAGCAGTGACTCAGCATGGACTAGCGGGAAGGAGCACGAGCAGTACTTC. Translated: CASSDSAWTSGKEHEQYF.